A selection of T cell receptor beta chains follows, all from one sample in a study of shared clonotypes between healthy human individuals. Method: immunoSEQ multiplex PCR; TCRdb's copy keeps in-frame clones and lacks some. The sample carries millions of clones, around 90% recorded once. Sequences were obtained from naive CD4+ T cells sorted from blood. These receptors were collected from a man between 18 and 29 years old in good health. Both conserved end residues are part of each CDR3. Each record gives: clone size, J gene, V gene, D gene, CDR3 DNA, CDR3 protein. The D gene is left open where the match is weak. Some rows mark clone size as missing; the rest say once, few, many or name a class of expanded clone.

once TRBJ2-1 TRBV4-2 NA TGTGCCAGCAGCCAAGATAGGAATTCCTACAATGAGCAGTTCTTC CASSQDRNSYNEQFF
NA TRBJ1-2 TRBV15 TRBD1 TGTGCCACCAGCAGGGACCCGGACAGGGTAGATGGCTACACCTTC CATSRDPDRVDGYTF
NA TRBJ2-5 TRBV7-2 TRBD2 TGTGCCAGCAGCAAGAAGAGGGAGGGAGGTTGGCATAGCGAGACCCAGTACTTC CASSKKREGGWHSETQYF
few TRBJ1-2 TRBV2 NA TGTGCCAGCACCATTACCGGGACCCACGTAGGAGGCTACACCTTC CASTITGTHVGGYTF
NA TRBJ2-2 TRBV5-6 TRBD2 TGTGCCAGCAGCTCCCCGAGACTAGCATCGTCCCTAAACACCGGGGAGCTGTTTTTT CASSSPRLASSLNTGELFF
NA TRBJ2-5 TRBV29-1 NA TGCAGCGTTGAGGTGACTCAAACGCAGTACTTC CSVEVTQTQYF
NA TRBJ2-1 TRBV7-2 NA TGTGCCAGCAGACTCCGGGACACCTACAATGAGCAGTTCTTC CASRLRDTYNEQFF
NA TRBJ1-1 TRBV10-3 NA TGTGCCATCAGTTCGGGGGGCCCGAACACTGAAGCTTTCTTT CAISSGGPNTEAFF
NA TRBJ2-2 TRBV7-8 TRBD2 TGTGCCAGCAGCCGGGGACTAGCGGGGCGACAGAGCACCGGGGAGCTGTTTTTT CASSRGLAGRQSTGELFF
NA TRBJ1-2 TRBV20-1 TRBD1 TGCAGTGCTTTTGGGACAGGCGGCTACACCTTC CSAFGTGGYTF
NA TRBJ2-7 TRBV11-2 NA TGTGCCAGCAGCTTAGATGGTAGGACATACTCCTACGAGCAGTACTTC CASSLDGRTYSYEQYF
once TRBJ1-2 TRBV7-2 TRBD1 TGTGCCAGCAGCTTAGAAGCAGGGGGGAACTATGGCTACACCTTC CASSLEAGGNYGYTF
NA TRBJ1-2 TRBV10-3 TRBD1 TGTGCCAGCCGGGGACAGGGATCGGACTATGGCTACACCTTC CASRGQGSDYGYTF
NA TRBJ2-7 TRBV2 TRBD2 TGTGCCAGCAAGGCACTAGCGGGAGTGTCGGACGAGCAGTACTTC CASKALAGVSDEQYF
once TRBJ1-1 TRBV14 NA TGTGCCAGCAGTAGACTCACAAACACTGAAGCTTTCTTT CASSRLTNTEAFF
NA TRBJ1-2 TRBV6-5 NA TGTGCCAGCAGCCGGACGTTTGGACCTAACTATGGCTACACCTTC CASSRTFGPNYGYTF
NA TRBJ1-5 TRBV28 NA TGTGCCAGCAGTTTACCTAATCAGCCCCAGCATTTT CASSLPNQPQHF
NA TRBJ1-6 TRBV12-1 NA TGTGCCAGTTTACAGAGCTCCTATAATTCACCCCTCCACTTT CASLQSSYNSPLHF
NA TRBJ2-1 TRBV10-3 TRBD2 TGTGCCAATAGCGGGGGGGCTGACAATGAGCAGTTCTTC CANSGGADNEQFF
NA TRBJ2-7 TRBV30 NA TGTGCCTGGAGTCCACGGGGAGTTTTTACCTACGAGCAGTACTTC CAWSPRGVFTYEQYF
once TRBJ2-7 TRBV7-2 TRBD2 TGTGCCAGCAGGGTTAGCGGGAGGGCGGAATACGAGCAGTACTTC CASRVSGRAEYEQYF
NA TRBJ1-4 TRBV18 TRBD1 TGTGCCAGCTCACCACCGGGACAGACTCCGGGTAATGAAAAACTGTTTTTT CASSPPGQTPGNEKLFF
NA TRBJ2-5 TRBV10-3 TRBD2 TGTGCCATCAGGGTGGAACTAGCGGGAGATGGGGTTGAGACCCAGTACTTC CAIRVELAGDGVETQYF
NA TRBJ1-1 TRBV29-1 NA TGCAGCGTTGTATCTCGGTTAAACACTGAAGCTTTCTTT CSVVSRLNTEAFF
NA TRBJ1-3 TRBV5-1 TRBD1 TGCGCCAGCAGCTTGGGGACAGGGTTGGACTCCACCATATATTTT CASSLGTGLDSTIYF
once TRBJ2-1 TRBV18 TRBD2 TGTGCCAGCTCACCACCGGGACTAGCGGGAGGTGGGGAGCAGTTCTTC CASSPPGLAGGGEQFF
NA TRBJ2-2 TRBV5-4 TRBD1 TGTGCCAGCAGCCCCGCCCCGACAGGGGTCCGGGAGCTGTTTTTT CASSPAPTGVRELFF
NA TRBJ1-5 TRBV11-2 NA TGTGCCAGCAGCTTATCCAGCAATCAGCCCCAGCATTTT CASSLSSNQPQHF
NA TRBJ2-5 TRBV5-1 TRBD2 TGCGCCAGCAGCTTGGCCCGGGGGGAGGAGACCCAGTACTTC CASSLARGEETQYF
NA TRBJ1-5 TRBV27 NA TGTGCCAGCAGTTTAACGGGTCAGCCCCAGCATTTT CASSLTGQPQHF
NA TRBJ1-1 TRBV19 NA TGTGCCACATCAGGCCTTTCTGAAGCTTTCTTT CATSGLSEAFF
few TRBJ1-1 TRBV7-8 NA TGTGCCAGCAGCCCCCGGGAGGGGAACACTGAAGCTTTCTTT CASSPREGNTEAFF
NA TRBJ2-1 TRBV11-2 TRBD2 TGTGCCAGCAGCTTGTCGCGGGGGGGCCTCGGCGAGCAGTTCTTC CASSLSRGGLGEQFF
NA TRBJ1-6 TRBV5-4 TRBD1 TGTGCCAGCAGCTTGGCCGACAGGGCGGGATCACCCCTCCACTTT CASSLADRAGSPLHF
once TRBJ2-7 TRBV7-2 NA TGTGCCAGCAGTTCAACGTCGGGGATCGAGCAGTACTTC CASSSTSGIEQYF
NA TRBJ1-1 TRBV9 NA TGTGCCAGCAGCGTAGTAGGGGGAACGGGGACTGAAGCTTTCTTT CASSVVGGTGTEAFF
once TRBJ2-7 TRBV7-7 NA TGTGCTAGCAGCTTAGAGGTGAAGGGGGAGCAGTACTTC CASSLEVKGEQYF
NA TRBJ2-3 TRBV4-3 NA TGCGCCAGCAGCCAAGGGACAGGCGGGGCAGATACGCAGTATTTT CASSQGTGGADTQYF
NA TRBJ2-3 TRBV18 NA TGTGCCAGCTCACCCTTGTCGACCCCTATCACAGATACGCAGTATTTT CASSPLSTPITDTQYF
NA TRBJ2-5 TRBV5-4 TRBD2 TGTGCCAGCAGCTTAGGACTAGCGGGAGGGCAAGAGACCCAGTACTTC CASSLGLAGGQETQYF
NA TRBJ1-5 TRBV6-5 NA TGTGCCAGCGGGGAGGGGGGTCAGCCCCAGCATTTT CASGEGGQPQHF
NA TRBJ2-3 TRBV5-1 TRBD2 TGCGCCAGCAGCCCGTCGTCGCCTAGCGGGAGCACAGATACGCAGTATTTT CASSPSSPSGSTDTQYF
NA TRBJ1-1 TRBV6-5 NA TGTGCCAGCAGTTCCCCGCGTGGCCTAGCTTTCTTT CASSSPRGLAFF
NA TRBJ2-3 TRBV5-1 NA TGCGCCAGCAGCTTGGAACTCGCGAGCACAGATACGCAGTATTTT CASSLELASTDTQYF
NA TRBJ2-2 TRBV19 NA TGTGCCAGTAGTGGCCAGGGGGGCAGGAACACCGGGGAGCTGTTTTTT CASSGQGGRNTGELFF
NA TRBJ2-7 TRBV18 NA TGTGCCAGCTCACCAGGGACAAAGGACGAGCAGTACTTC CASSPGTKDEQYF
NA TRBJ1-2 TRBV28 NA TGTGCCAGCACCTCAGAGGGGGGAATCTATGGCTACACCTTC CASTSEGGIYGYTF
few TRBJ2-1 TRBV30 NA TGTGCCTGGAATCCCAACTCATACGGTGAGCAGTTCTTC CAWNPNSYGEQFF
NA TRBJ2-1 TRBV7-2 TRBD2 TGTGCCAGCAGCCCGACCCCAGGCGGGAGGGCTGGGAATGAGCAGTTCTTC CASSPTPGGRAGNEQFF
NA TRBJ2-2 TRBV30 NA TGTGCCTGGAGTATCGGCCACACGAACACCGGGGAGCTGTTTTTT CAWSIGHTNTGELFF
NA TRBJ2-1 TRBV11-1 NA TGTGCCAGCACCCTACCCGGGCAGGGGGAGCAGTTCTTC CASTLPGQGEQFF
NA TRBJ2-2 TRBV6-5 TRBD1 TGTGCCAGCGGGTATACAGGGGACACCGGGGAGCTGTTTTTT CASGYTGDTGELFF
NA TRBJ2-2 TRBV6-1 NA TGTGCCAGCATCGGGATCCTAAACACCGGGGAGCTGTTTTTT CASIGILNTGELFF